The clone carrying this TCR beta chain showed up many times. Its antigen is not known. Time point: persistent/refractory GD, antithyroid drugs over 5 years with positive TRAb. RNA from PBMCs was the source of the TCR library. This CDR3 is built from 17 residues. With 5 bases removed from V and 0 bases from J, the gap between germline ends came to 17 bases. Germline V gene data show CDR1 as SGHVS and CDR2 as FQNEAQ. This sample was taken from a study of regulatory T cells in long-lasting Graves disease. CDR3 regions were amplified by Arm-PCR using iRepertoire HTBI primers to build TCR beta libraries. Each CDR3 protein is one row after TCRdb ran MiXCR on the multiplex PCR reads. This table has 400,000 to 600,000 distinct CDR3 sequences, roughly 21% appearing once. Study findings and constraints: TRBV28 was favored in persistent disease, as were TRBJ1-2 and TRBJ2-5. Small numbers of samples may have cut accuracy.

The sample consisted of peripheral blood mononuclear cells (PBMCs), taken when the disease was refractory, from a patient treated with antithyroid drugs. The chain links TRBV7-8 to TRBJ1-5; tentatively, D is TRBD1 (6 bases). The sequence was collected from a female donor with Graves disease. CDR3 amino acids: CASSPRGGQNSNQPQHF. CDR3 nucleotide sequence: TGTGCCAGCAGCCCGCGGGGAGGACAGAATAGCAATCAGCCCCAGCATTTT.